This T cell receptor beta chain was recovered during a study of blood T cell repertoires in COVID-19. Study details: T cells, B-cell-depleted T cells, or PBMCs supplied cDNA or gDNA.

Participants had their cohort set by participant-reported clinical history. Exposed participants encountered a COVID-19 case during the 2 weeks preceding study entry. Authors' methods: Nucleated cell counts were estimated from reference gene primer amplification. Produced via immunoSEQ multiplex PCR; TCRdb's table is partial and in-frame only. V and J calls and clone size are copied from that table; D and trimming were computed from the DNA. The sample yields 350,000 to 400,000 clones, roughly nine tenths seen once. Losses at the gene ends were 7 bases for V and 4 bases for J; bases not matched to a gene: 5. Germline V gives CDR1 LNHDA, CDR2 SQIVND (reference sequence). There are 13 residues in the CDR3.

The specimen was PBMCs or T cells enriched from blood (not recorded which). The receptor's source is a woman in her thirties or forties who had been exposed to COVID-19. The chain carries TRBV19 and TRBJ1-2, with 8 bases identical to TRBD1. CDR3 sequence: CASKKDRAYGYTF. CDR3 DNA sequence: TGTGCCAGTAAAAAGGACAGGGCCTATGGCTACACCTTC.